Listed below are T cell receptor beta chains from one sample, sequenced in a study of T-cell memory formation after mild COVID-19. TCRdb itself ran the 5' RACE reads through MiXCR, one entry per CDR3 protein. The profile shows around 530,000 distinct CDR3 sequences, about a fifth of them singletons. The source material was PBMCs or a T cell subset sorted from them (not recorded which). These receptors all come from an adult woman who had mild COVID-19 (a few samples of this study predate the infection). Cell type and time point are not known. The CDR3 runs from the conserved cysteine through the conserved F or W. D genes are given only for firm matches. Clone size is stated in some rows and not others, as once, few, many or a class when expanded.

length: 15; J: TRBJ1-2; V: TRBV30; D: TRBD1; size: NA; CDR3: CAWRDAGTGVGGYTF; DNA: TGTGCCTGGAGGGATGCCGGGACAGGGGTCGGGGGCTACACCTTC
length: 12; J: TRBJ2-2; V: TRBV30; D: NA; size: NA; CDR3: CAWSGGTGELFF; DNA: TGTGCCTGGAGTGGAGGAACCGGGGAGCTGTTTTTT
length: 14; J: TRBJ2-3; V: TRBV20-1; D: NA; size: few; CDR3: CSARDQGIPEIQYF; DNA: TGCAGTGCTAGAGATCAAGGTATCCCTGAGATACAGTATTTT
length: 15; J: TRBJ2-7; V: TRBV27; D: TRBD2; size: NA; CDR3: CASSYGTSGVYEQYF; DNA: TGTGCCAGCAGTTATGGGACTAGCGGGGTCTACGAGCAGTACTTC
length: 13; J: TRBJ1-2; V: TRBV7-3; D: NA; size: many; CDR3: CASSYDRRSVVRF; DNA: TGTGCCAGCAGCTACGATCGTCGATCCGTTGTACGATTC
length: 16; J: TRBJ2-1; V: TRBV24-1; D: TRBD1; size: NA; CDR3: CATSDLGQGAYNEQFF; DNA: TGTGCCACCAGTGATTTGGGACAGGGGGCTTACAATGAGCAGTTCTTC
length: 12; J: TRBJ1-2; V: TRBV7-9; D: NA; size: few; CDR3: CASSPWDTGYTF; DNA: TGTGCCAGCAGCCCATGGGACACTGGCTACACCTTC
length: 15; J: TRBJ1-1; V: TRBV9; D: NA; size: NA; CDR3: CASSVGDRQNTEAFF; DNA: TGTGCCAGCAGCGTAGGAGACAGGCAGAACACTGAAGCTTTCTTT
length: 16; J: TRBJ2-1; V: TRBV7-2; D: NA; size: few; CDR3: CASSRRGRWGANEQFF; DNA: TGTGCCAGCAGCCGGAGGGGGAGATGGGGAGCTAATGAGCAGTTCTTC
length: 16; J: TRBJ2-1; V: TRBV5-8; D: NA; size: once; CDR3: CASSLVLRLSYNEQFF; DNA: TGTGCCAGCAGCTTGGTTCTCCGACTGTCCTACAATGAGCAGTTCTTC
length: 16; J: TRBJ2-7; V: TRBV6-5; D: NA; size: NA; CDR3: CASSQLPGVWSDEQYF; DNA: TGTGCCAGCAGCCAGCTCCCAGGGGTATGGAGTGACGAGCAGTACTTC
length: 16; J: TRBJ1-2; V: TRBV4-2; D: NA; size: NA; CDR3: CASSQDLAPRHYGYTF; DNA: TGTGCCAGCAGCCAAGATCTTGCACCCCGACACTATGGCTACACCTTC
length: 16; J: TRBJ2-1; V: TRBV7-7; D: NA; size: few; CDR3: CASSSGLVGSYNEQFF; DNA: TGTGCCAGCAGCTCAGGCCTAGTTGGCTCCTACAATGAGCAGTTCTTC
length: 15; J: TRBJ2-5; V: TRBV27; D: TRBD2; size: once; CDR3: CASSFASGSYETQYF; DNA: TGTGCCAGCAGTTTCGCTAGCGGGAGTTATGAGACCCAGTACTTC
length: 14; J: TRBJ1-1; V: TRBV4-1; D: NA; size: few; CDR3: CASSQADNEFEAFF; DNA: TGCGCCAGCAGCCAAGCGGACAATGAGTTTGAAGCTTTCTTT
length: 14; J: TRBJ1-5; V: TRBV6-6; D: NA; size: few; CDR3: CASSYSSQDQPQHF; DNA: TGTGCCAGCAGTTACTCGTCCCAAGATCAGCCCCAGCATTTT
length: 16; J: TRBJ2-3; V: TRBV12-3/TRBV12-4; D: NA; size: NA; CDR3: CASSLGTGFGTDTQYF; DNA: TGTGCCAGCAGTTTAGGCACGGGATTTGGCACAGATACGCAGTATTTT
length: 16; J: TRBJ2-1; V: TRBV5-1; D: TRBD2; size: few; CDR3: CASSLDQAGGPNEQFF; DNA: TGCGCCAGCAGCTTGGACCAAGCGGGAGGGCCGAATGAGCAGTTCTTC
length: 15; J: TRBJ1-6; V: TRBV7-2; D: NA; size: NA; CDR3: CASSLGASYNSPLHF; DNA: TGTGCCAGCAGCTTAGGGGCGTCCTATAATTCACCCCTCCACTTT
length: 12; J: TRBJ1-1; V: TRBV19; D: NA; size: NA; CDR3: CASKQGNTEAFF; DNA: TGTGCCAGTAAGCAGGGGAACACTGAAGCTTTCTTT
length: 14; J: TRBJ2-5; V: TRBV10-3; D: NA; size: once; CDR3: CAISDRGDQETQYF; DNA: TGTGCCATCAGTGACCGGGGCGATCAAGAGACCCAGTACTTC
length: 14; J: TRBJ1-5; V: TRBV6-6; D: NA; size: few; CDR3: CASSHGGVGQPQHF; DNA: TGTGCCAGCAGCCACGGGGGGGTTGGCCAGCCCCAGCATTTT
length: 14; J: TRBJ1-4; V: TRBV12-3/TRBV12-4; D: TRBD1; size: many; CDR3: CASSPGTGGEKLFF; DNA: TGTGCCAGCAGTCCAGGGACAGGGGGGGAAAAACTGTTTTTT
length: 12; J: TRBJ2-2; V: TRBV15; D: NA; size: NA; CDR3: CATSLNTGELFF; DNA: TGTGCCACCAGCTTGAACACCGGGGAGCTGTTTTTT
length: 14; J: TRBJ2-1; V: TRBV18; D: NA; size: NA; CDR3: CASSPPLPPGEQFF; DNA: TGTGCCAGCTCACCACCTCTCCCGCCGGGTGAGCAGTTCTTC
length: 17; J: TRBJ2-3; V: TRBV12-3/TRBV12-4; D: NA; size: NA; CDR3: CASSFRYIGSRTDTQYF; DNA: TGTGCCAGCAGTTTTCGTTATATAGGCAGCCGCACAGATACGCAGTATTTT
length: 18; J: TRBJ2-4; V: TRBV7-2; D: NA; size: few; CDR3: CASSPSQGGGSAKNIQYF; DNA: TGTGCCAGCAGCCCGTCTCAGGGGGGCGGAAGCGCCAAAAACATTCAGTACTTC
length: 16; J: TRBJ2-2; V: TRBV3-1; D: TRBD2; size: few; CDR3: CASSQETGGDTGELFF; DNA: TGTGCCAGCAGCCAAGAGACGGGAGGAGACACCGGGGAGCTGTTTTTT
length: 18; J: TRBJ2-1; V: TRBV29-1; D: NA; size: many; CDR3: CSVDAGQLSYGSYNEQFF; DNA: TGCAGCGTTGATGCGGGACAGCTGTCCTATGGGTCCTACAATGAGCAGTTCTTC
length: 14; J: TRBJ2-4; V: TRBV4-1; D: NA; size: few; CDR3: CASSHASTRDIQYF; DNA: TGCGCCAGCAGCCACGCCTCAACCCGCGACATTCAGTACTTC
length: 15; J: TRBJ2-3; V: TRBV7-6; D: TRBD1; size: few; CDR3: CASSDRDSPTDTQYF; DNA: TGTGCCAGCAGCGACCGGGACAGTCCCACAGATACGCAGTATTTT
length: 14; J: TRBJ2-7; V: TRBV5-1; D: TRBD1; size: NA; CDR3: CASSLPPGGNEQYF; DNA: TGCGCCAGCAGCTTACCGCCAGGGGGCAACGAGCAGTACTTC
length: 16; J: TRBJ2-7; V: TRBV4-2; D: NA; size: NA; CDR3: CASSQEPGGYPYEQYF; DNA: TGTGCCAGCAGCCAAGAGCCAGGAGGGTACCCCTACGAGCAGTACTTC
length: 17; J: TRBJ2-1; V: TRBV7-6; D: TRBD1; size: NA; CDR3: CASSLGERTGPYNEQFF; DNA: TGTGCCAGCAGCTTAGGGGAGAGGACAGGGCCCTACAATGAGCAGTTCTTC
length: 15; J: TRBJ1-5; V: TRBV5-1; D: NA; size: NA; CDR3: CASSSGDTSNQPQHF; DNA: TGCGCCAGCAGCAGCGGGGACACCAGCAATCAGCCCCAGCATTTT
length: 15; J: TRBJ2-7; V: TRBV6-1; D: NA; size: few; CDR3: CASSESVLYLYEQYF; DNA: TGTGCCAGCAGTGAAAGTGTGCTATACCTCTACGAGCAGTACTTC
length: 17; J: TRBJ2-1; V: TRBV4-3; D: TRBD2; size: NA; CDR3: CASSRTRLAGQLNEQFF; DNA: TGCGCCAGCAGCCGAACTCGACTAGCGGGACAACTCAATGAGCAGTTCTTC
length: 11; J: TRBJ2-3; V: TRBV7-9; D: NA; size: NA; CDR3: CASSLKEPQYF; DNA: TGTGCCAGCAGCCTCAAAGAGCCGCAGTATTTT
length: 15; J: TRBJ1-3; V: TRBV13; D: NA; size: few; CDR3: CASSLVDDSGNTIYF; DNA: TGTGCCAGCAGCTTAGTGGATGACTCTGGAAACACCATATATTTT
length: 15; J: TRBJ1-1; V: TRBV18; D: NA; size: NA; CDR3: CASSRQGSLRTEAFF; DNA: TGTGCCAGCTCAAGGCAGGGATCGTTGCGAACTGAAGCTTTCTTT
length: 14; J: TRBJ2-7; V: TRBV12-3/TRBV12-4; D: TRBD1; size: few; CDR3: CASSRDSNSYEQYF; DNA: TGTGCCAGCAGTAGGGACAGCAACTCCTACGAGCAGTACTTC
length: 15; J: TRBJ1-1; V: TRBV6-6; D: NA; size: NA; CDR3: CASSSDRLLYTEAFF; DNA: TGTGCCAGCAGCTCAGACCGCCTTTTGTACACTGAAGCTTTCTTT
length: 17; J: TRBJ2-1; V: TRBV20-1; D: TRBD2; size: many; CDR3: CSARDIPRVAGYNEQFF; DNA: TGCAGTGCTAGAGATATCCCCCGAGTAGCGGGGTACAATGAGCAGTTCTTC
length: 15; J: TRBJ1-6; V: TRBV3-1; D: NA; size: NA; CDR3: CASSRLRGDNSPLHF; DNA: TGTGCCAGCAGCCGCCTCAGGGGTGATAATTCACCCCTCCACTTT
length: 17; J: TRBJ1-2; V: TRBV4-1; D: NA; size: NA; CDR3: CASSQESGSRNNYGYTF; DNA: TGCGCCAGCAGCCAAGAGTCCGGGAGCAGAAACAACTATGGCTACACCTTC
length: 15; J: TRBJ2-7; V: TRBV29-1; D: TRBD1; size: NA; CDR3: CSVANPDRGQDEQYF; DNA: TGCAGCGTCGCTAATCCGGACAGGGGGCAGGACGAGCAGTACTTC
length: 16; J: TRBJ2-4; V: TRBV5-6; D: NA; size: NA; CDR3: CASSGGETGSKNIQYF; DNA: TGTGCCAGCAGCGGGGGCGAAACAGGGTCCAAAAACATTCAGTACTTC
length: 15; J: TRBJ2-1; V: TRBV5-4; D: NA; size: few; CDR3: CASSPGVSAPGVQFF; DNA: TGTGCCAGCAGCCCGGGGGTTAGCGCCCCGGGGGTGCAGTTCTTC
length: 13; J: TRBJ1-2; V: TRBV5-6; D: TRBD1; size: few; CDR3: CASSGTEYYGYTF; DNA: TGTGCCAGCAGCGGGACAGAGTACTATGGCTACACCTTC
length: 12; J: TRBJ1-2; V: TRBV19; D: TRBD1; size: NA; CDR3: CASSDRDGGYTF; DNA: TGTGCCAGTAGCGACAGGGATGGTGGCTACACCTTC
length: 13; J: TRBJ2-7; V: TRBV15; D: TRBD2; size: NA; CDR3: CATSGRLASEQYF; DNA: TGTGCCACCAGCGGAAGACTAGCTTCCGAGCAGTACTTC
length: 17; J: TRBJ2-3; V: TRBV7-2; D: TRBD2; size: NA; CDR3: CASSLLLRSGREDTQYF; DNA: TGTGCCAGCAGCCTACTTCTTCGGAGCGGGAGGGAAGATACGCAGTATTTT
length: 11; J: TRBJ1-3; V: TRBV24-1; D: NA; size: few; CDR3: CATSEGNTIYF; DNA: TGTGCCACCTCAGAAGGAAACACCATATATTTT
length: 13; J: TRBJ1-1; V: TRBV5-6; D: NA; size: NA; CDR3: CASSLVGVPEAFF; DNA: TGTGCCAGCAGCTTGGTTGGGGTCCCTGAAGCTTTCTTT
length: 13; J: TRBJ1-4; V: TRBV7-9; D: NA; size: once; CDR3: CASSWAQTPRLFF; DNA: TGTGCCAGCAGCTGGGCCCAGACGCCGAGACTGTTTTTT